These T cell receptor beta chains were read from a single sample in a study of chemoradiotherapy in HPV16-positive cancers. Measured with immunoSEQ multiplex PCR; TCRdb has only the in-frame clones, and not every one. The table has over 9,000 clones, around 80% seen once. Material: tumor tissue, obtained from a patient who underwent chemoradiotherapy. The source of these receptors is a human donor with HPV-associated anogenital cancer. Each CDR3 is given with its conserved first and last residue. The order of the fields is J gene, V gene, clone size, D gene, CDR3 protein, CDR3 DNA. D genes are given only for firm matches. Clone size is not always given. Where it is, it says once, few, many or a class for expanded clones.

j_call: TRBJ2-3; v_call: TRBV27; clone_size: .; d_call: TRBD2; cdr3_aa: CASSLALAGASEGQYF; cdr3_nt: TGTGCCAGCAGTCTGGCCCTAGCGGGGGCATCGGAGGGGCAGTATTTT
j_call: TRBJ2-7; v_call: TRBV5-1; clone_size: few; d_call: .; cdr3_aa: CASSSGGGLTSEQYF; cdr3_nt: TGCGCCAGCAGCTCGGGAGGGGGCCTTACTTCCGAGCAGTACTTC
j_call: TRBJ1-5; v_call: TRBV4-3; clone_size: .; d_call: .; cdr3_aa: CASSQEYYIQGNQPQHF; cdr3_nt: TGCGCCAGCAGCCAAGAATATTACATTCAAGGCAATCAGCCCCAGCATTTT
j_call: TRBJ2-5; v_call: TRBV11-3; clone_size: .; d_call: TRBD1; cdr3_aa: CASSLDSDRVETQYF; cdr3_nt: TGTGCCAGCAGCTTAGATTCGGACAGGGTTGAGACCCAGTACTTC
j_call: TRBJ1-1; v_call: TRBV6-6; clone_size: .; d_call: .; cdr3_aa: CASNQPSRGIPEAFF; cdr3_nt: TGTGCCAGCAATCAGCCATCCAGGGGTATACCTGAAGCTTTCTTT
j_call: TRBJ2-7; v_call: TRBV7-2; clone_size: .; d_call: .; cdr3_aa: CASSDRDGKAEQYF; cdr3_nt: TGTGCCAGCAGCGACCGGGACGGGAAAGCAGAGCAGTACTTC
j_call: TRBJ2-5; v_call: TRBV7-6; clone_size: .; d_call: .; cdr3_aa: CASSTTDGETQYF; cdr3_nt: TGTGCCAGCAGCACAACCGACGGGGAGACCCAGTACTTC
j_call: TRBJ2-7; v_call: TRBV15; clone_size: .; d_call: TRBD1; cdr3_aa: CATSLQGADWEQYF; cdr3_nt: TGTGCCACCAGCCTACAGGGGGCGGATTGGGAGCAGTACTTC
j_call: TRBJ2-4; v_call: TRBV6-5; clone_size: few; d_call: .; cdr3_aa: CASRTEIAKNIQYF; cdr3_nt: TGTGCCAGCAGGACAGAAATAGCCAAAAACATTCAGTACTTC
j_call: TRBJ2-3; v_call: TRBV7-6; clone_size: .; d_call: TRBD1; cdr3_aa: CASSSGQGVSTDTQYF; cdr3_nt: TGTGCCAGCAGCTCGGGACAGGGGGTGAGCACAGATACGCAGTATTTT
j_call: TRBJ2-3; v_call: TRBV7-9; clone_size: .; d_call: .; cdr3_aa: CASSLDPAGDTQYF; cdr3_nt: TGTGCCAGCAGCCTTGACCCGGCGGGAGATACGCAGTATTTT
j_call: TRBJ1-2; v_call: TRBV5-8; clone_size: .; d_call: .; cdr3_aa: CASRKGVGGYGYTF; cdr3_nt: TGTGCCAGCAGAAAAGGTGTTGGGGGCTATGGCTACACCTTC
j_call: TRBJ2-5; v_call: TRBV5-1; clone_size: .; d_call: .; cdr3_aa: CASSLMGGGQVTQYF; cdr3_nt: TGCGCCAGCAGCTTGATGGGAGGTGGGCAAGTGACCCAGTACTTC
j_call: TRBJ2-4; v_call: TRBV7-3; clone_size: .; d_call: .; cdr3_aa: CASSLNSVAGIQYF; cdr3_nt: TGTGCCAGCAGCTTAAATTCGGTGGCAGGAATTCAGTACTTC
j_call: TRBJ2-3; v_call: TRBV19; clone_size: .; d_call: TRBD2; cdr3_aa: CASRLALAGTDTQYF; cdr3_nt: TGTGCCAGTAGGCTGGCCCTAGCGGGCACAGATACGCAGTATTTT
j_call: TRBJ1-1; v_call: TRBV16; clone_size: .; d_call: .; cdr3_aa: CASSSPTRSNTEAFF; cdr3_nt: TGTGCCAGCAGCTCCCCAACTAGGTCAAACACTGAAGCTTTCTTT
j_call: TRBJ1-2; v_call: TRBV9; clone_size: .; d_call: .; cdr3_aa: CASSPPAEWGYTF; cdr3_nt: TGTGCCAGCAGCCCCCCGGCGGAATGGGGCTACACCTTC
j_call: TRBJ2-7; v_call: TRBV9; clone_size: .; d_call: .; cdr3_aa: CASSTPRTEPELYEQYF; cdr3_nt: TGTGCCAGCAGCACCCCCCGGACAGAACCCGAACTGTACGAGCAGTACTTC
j_call: TRBJ1-2; v_call: TRBV2; clone_size: .; d_call: TRBD1; cdr3_aa: CASSEALTGNHGYTF; cdr3_nt: TGTGCCAGCAGTGAAGCCTTGACAGGGAACCATGGCTACACCTTC
j_call: TRBJ2-7; v_call: TRBV5-6; clone_size: .; d_call: TRBD1; cdr3_aa: CASSWDRTGYEQYF; cdr3_nt: TGTGCCAGCAGCTGGGACCGGACAGGCTACGAGCAGTACTTC
j_call: TRBJ1-2; v_call: TRBV19; clone_size: .; d_call: TRBD1; cdr3_aa: CASSSLEGANYGYTF; cdr3_nt: TGTGCCAGTAGTTCCTTAGAGGGGGCGAACTATGGCTACACCTTC
j_call: TRBJ2-1; v_call: TRBV13; clone_size: large; d_call: .; cdr3_aa: CASSLGSGSWDEQFF; cdr3_nt: TGTGCCAGCAGCTTAGGTTCCGGGTCATGGGATGAGCAGTTCTTC